This TCR beta chain was recorded in a study of T-cell memory formation after mild COVID-19. TCRdb processed the 5' RACE reads anew with MiXCR; each CDR3 protein has one entry. The sample includes some 280,000 distinct CDR3 sequences, 15% to 20% seen only once; the top ten take roughly 24%. This CDR3 region has 18 residues. Germline CDR1 reads LNHNV; CDR2 reads YYDKDF (reference sequence). V was trimmed by 3 bases and J by 5 bases, leaving 22 bases between them. This clonotype was recorded many times. The chain joins TRBV15 to TRBJ2-2, with D maybe TRBD1 (6 bases). The sample comprised PBMCs or a T cell subset sorted from them (not recorded which). The sequence was collected from a young man who had mild COVID-19 (a few samples of this study predate the infection). Cell type and time point are not known. CDR3 in amino acids: CATSSQGSSQFFTGELFF. CDR3 sequence (DNA): TGTGCCACCAGCAGCCAGGGGTCCTCTCAATTTTTTACCGGGGAGCTGTTTTTT.